This record covers a single T cell receptor beta chain. The antigen is unknown. The sample originates from a study of OX40 agonist ivuxolimab in advanced cancers. Whole-study context: Patients were given ivuxolimab, an antibody that agonizes OX40 (CD134). Study outcomes and limitations: By week 6 at 0.1 to 3.0 mg/kg, blood CD4+ and CD8+ T cells had expanded clonally.

Repertoires were generated with immunoSEQ multiplex PCR, while TCRdb's copy carries only in-frame clones and drops some. The data hold several thousand clones, with 85% to 90% observed a single time. The ends were cut back, 5 bases at V and 5 bases at J, with 16 bases in the middle. Looked up from germline, CDR1 is SEHNR and CDR2 is FQNEAQ (reference sequence). The CDR3 is made up of 15 amino acids. The origin of this receptor is an adult with an advanced solid tumor such as melanoma, head and neck, liver or kidney cancer. The chain is built from TRBV7-9 and TRBJ2-1; a possible D gene is TRBD1 (7 bases). The material was CD4+ or CD8+ T cells sorted from blood, obtained in a trial of the OX40 agonist ivuxolimab. The CDR3 DNA reads TGTGCCAGCAGCCCCCAGGGGGGAGGACACAATGAGCAGTTCTTC. Protein product: CASSPQGGGHNEQFF.